These 27 T cell receptor beta chains were sequenced from one sample in a study of response to subunit inactivated influenza vaccine (dated by TCRdb to the late 2010s). Library preparation employed RT-PCR. This sample was sequenced with an Illumina HiSeq 2500. TCRdb itself trimmed the public reads at Q25 with fastp, ran MiXCR and retained productive beta chains. Each CDR3 protein appears once, grouped with its most common genes and DNA. This sample is represented by roughly 190,000 distinct CDR3 sequences; approximately 14% of them were singletons. The ten largest clonotypes hold about 28% of the sample. The source material was CD8+ T cells sorted from PBMCs, sampled about 5 days after vaccination. The receptors come from a man aged 50 or older who received an inactivated influenza vaccine. Donor details come from another sample of the same person, matched by shared clones.

The sample holds a few counts of this clonotype. Compared with germline, one end of the junction differs, possibly owing to a read error. The chain combines TRBV5-1 with TRBJ2-7, with a tentative D call TRBD1 (6 bases). The CDR3 has 13 amino acids. Germline CDR1 is SGHRS and CDR2 is YFSETQ. The CDR3 protein is CASGFTGSDEQYF. The CDR3 DNA is TGCGCCAGCGGCTTCACAGGGTCCGACGAGCAGTACTTC. Filled out from reference TRBV5-1 and TRBJ2-7, the complete variable domain reads KAGVTQTPRYLIKTRGQQVTLSCSPISGHRSVSWYQQTPGQGLQFLFEYFSETQRNKGNFPGRFSGRQFSNSRSEMNVSTLELGDSALYLCASGFTGSDEQYFGPGTRLTVT.

This clonotype has more than one count but fewer than ten. The chain uses TRBV20-1 and TRBJ1-2; possibly TRBD1 for D (5 bases). Germline CDR1 and CDR2: DFQATT and SNEGSKA (reference sequence). CDR3 length equals 14 residues. V was shortened by 5 bases and J by 4 bases, with 17 bases between the two germline ends. CDR3 sequence: CSAPSGEPIYGYTF. DNA of the CDR3: TGCAGTGCTCCGTCGGGGGAACCCATCTATGGCTACACCTTC.

V gene TRBV6-5 combines with J gene TRBJ2-5; the D call may be TRBD1 or TRBD2 (5 bases each). Germline-derived CDR1 and CDR2 are MNHEY and SVGAGI. V lost 0 bases and J 5 bases, leaving 19 bases between the germline ends. The CDR3 totals 17 residues. CDR3 nucleotides: TGTGCCAGCAGTTACTCGTCGGGGACCCCGCCGGGTGAGACCCAGTACTTC. As protein: CASSYSSGTPPGETQYF.

This clonotype was detected ten times or more. J is TRBJ2-7 and V is TRBV28; TRBD1 matches at 10 bases. CDR1 and CDR2 from the germline V gene are MDHEN and SYDVKM. V was clipped by 3 bases and J by 2 bases; unmatched bases: 7. This CDR3 has 16 residues. CDR3 in amino acids: CASSFLTGGPPYEQYF. The CDR3 coding sequence is TGTGCCAGCAGTTTCTTGACAGGGGGCCCTCCCTACGAGCAGTACTTC.

The J gene is TRBJ2-3, the V gene TRBV6-2 or TRBV6-3; 10 bases map to TRBD1. The V gene end was trimmed by 5 bases and the J gene end by 5 bases; junction bases not matched to a gene: 10. CDR3 length: 16 amino acids. Germline-derived CDR1 and CDR2 are MNHEY and SVGEGT. CDR3 nucleotide sequence: TGTGCCAGCAGTCAGACAGGGGGCGAAGGGGGAGATACGCAGTATTTT. This codes for CASSQTGGEGGDTQYF.

V usage is TRBV24-1 and J usage is TRBJ2-1, with 10 bases identical to TRBD2. V lost 2 bases and J lost 6; bases outside the gene matches: 6. Germline CDR1 and CDR2: KGHDR and SFDVKD. The CDR3 loop spans 16 amino acids. The DNA of the CDR3 is TGTGCCACCAGTGATTATGGAGCGGGAGGGCCCAATGAGCAGTTCTTC. Translation: CATSDYGAGGPNEQFF.

The CDR3 DNA sequence: TGCGCCAGCAGCTTAGCAGGGGATCTGAACACTGAAGCTTTCTTT. Its translation is CASSLAGDLNTEAFF. This chain joins TRBV5-1 and TRBJ1-1; the D gene is possibly TRBD1 (6 bases). The V end was cut by 2 bases, the J end by 0 bases, with 11 bases between. Germline CDR1 SGHRS, CDR2 YFSETQ. CDR3 size: 15 residues.

This clonotype showed up many times. The chain uses TRBV6-5 and TRBJ1-2, with D maybe TRBD1 (6 bases). Per the germline V gene, CDR1 is MNHEY and CDR2 is SVGAGI. CDR3 length: 15 amino acids. Deletions cut 0 bases from V and 8 bases from J, with 16 bases between. The CDR3 bases are TGTGCCAGCAGTTACTCGGATTCAGGGGCAGGAGGCTACACCTTC. Amino acid sequence: CASSYSDSGAGGYTF.

The J gene is TRBJ1-1, the V gene TRBV6-1, with D perhaps TRBD1 (6 bases). From germline, CDR1 is MNHNS and CDR2 SASEGT. The CDR3 is 14 residues long. The V and J ends lost 6 bases and 3 bases respectively, with 14 bases between them. CDR3 nucleotides: TGTGCCAGCAGCAAGTTCAGGGGCTACACTGAAGCTTTCTTT. Translating it yields CASSKFRGYTEAFF.

In the case of this clonotype: One base away lies a much larger clone, so this may be a sequencing read error. V gene TRBV28 combines with J gene TRBJ2-1, with TRBD1 matching 7 bases. The CDR3 spans 18 residues. V was pared by 7 bases and J by 4 bases, with 19 bases of the junction left unmatched. Germline V gene lookup returns CDR1 MDHEN and CDR2 SYDVKM. The CDR3 DNA reads as TGTGCCAGCAAGGAACTAAGCCCCCGGGACAGTGTATACAATGAGCAGTTCTTC. Its translation: CASKELSPRDSVYNEQFF.

The chain is built from TRBV7-8 and TRBJ2-5; 10 positions agree with TRBD2. Germline CDR1 reads SGHVS; CDR2 reads FQNEAQ. Trimming at V came to 5 bases and at J to 2 bases, leaving 14 bases not matched to a gene. CDR3 size: 18 residues. CDR3 nucleotides: TGTGCCAGCAGCCTTAGGCAAACTAGCGGGGCGAGGCAAGAGACCCAGTACTTC. Translating gives CASSLRQTSGARQETQYF.

This chain links TRBV28 with TRBJ1-2; 10 bases match TRBD1. Germline CDR1 MDHEN, CDR2 SYDVKM. Trimming at V came to 6 bases and at J to 4 bases, leaving 14 bases not matched to a gene. The CDR3 loop spans 17 amino acids. The CDR3 protein is CASSPLFWDRGSYGYTF. In DNA, the CDR3 is TGTGCCAGCAGCCCTTTATTTTGGGACAGGGGTTCCTATGGCTACACCTTC.

The V and J genes are TRBV5-5 and TRBJ2-7, with D possibly TRBD1 on 6 matching bases. Deletions cut 2 bases from V and 4 bases from J, with 10 bases between. The CDR3 extends over 13 amino acids. Germline CDR1 reads SGHKS; CDR2 reads YYEKEE (reference sequence). Here the CDR3 reads CASSFRQAYEQYF. The CDR3 DNA reads TGTGCCAGCAGCTTCAGACAGGCTTACGAGCAGTACTTC.

This clonotype was seen a few times. The chain has TRBV6-5 and TRBJ1-2, with D possibly matching TRBD1 (6 bases). Trimming cost V 0 bases and J 6 bases, with 14 bases left between them. The germline V gene encodes CDR1 MNHEY and CDR2 SVGAGI. There are 15 residues in the CDR3. CDR3 DNA sequence: TGTGCCAGCAGTTACTCACAGGGATCTATCCATGGCTACACCTTC. This codes for CASSYSQGSIHGYTF.

The V call is TRBV6-2 or TRBV6-3, the J call TRBJ2-7; D perhaps matches TRBD1 (6 bases). Trimming stripped 2 bases from V and 3 bases from J, with 8 bases between. Germline CDR1 MNHEY, CDR2 SVGEGT. This CDR3 region has 13 residues. CDR3: CASSYGTYYEQYF. In nucleotides, the CDR3 is TGTGCCAGCAGTTACGGGACATACTACGAGCAGTACTTC.

This rearrangement joins TRBV4-3 to TRBJ2-7; D possibly corresponds to TRBD2 (5 bases). The CDR3 extends over 15 amino acids. Germline V gives CDR1 LGHNA, CDR2 YSLEER. The V end was cut by 4 bases, the J end by 4 bases, with 17 bases between. The CDR3 DNA sequence: TGCGCCAGCAGCCCCACGAGGGCCCTCGGGTACGAGCAGTACTTC. It specifies CASSPTRALGYEQYF.

The J gene is TRBJ2-5, the V gene TRBV10-1; TRBD2 is a possible D gene (5 bases). V was clipped by 2 bases and J by 3 bases, with 13 bases between them. There are 15 residues in the CDR3. Germline lookup yields CDR1 WNHNN and CDR2 SYGVQD (reference sequence). The chain's CDR3 is CASSEVPGLKETQYF. CDR3 DNA sequence: TGCGCCAGCAGTGAGGTTCCGGGATTGAAAGAGACCCAGTACTTC.

The chain recombines TRBV20-1 with TRBJ1-1; D remains unclear. Trimming cost V 4 bases and J 2 bases, with 14 bases left between them. Germline V CDR1 and CDR2: DFQATT, SNEGSKA (reference sequence). CDR3 length equals 14 residues. The CDR3, as DNA: TGCAGTGCTACCCCTCTCGGGGTAAACACTGAAGCTTTCTTT. As protein: CSATPLGVNTEAFF.

This clonotype was counted ten times or more. V and J are TRBV27 and TRBJ2-2; D remains ambiguous. The CDR3 consists of 12 residues. CDR1 is MNHEY and CDR2 is SMNVEV in the germline V gene (reference sequence). V lost 4 bases and J 3 bases, leaving 3 bases between the germline ends. The CDR3 nucleotides read TGTGCCAGCAGTTCCTACACCGGGGAGCTGTTTTTT. This translates into CASSSYTGELFF.

This clonotype was recorded a few times. The V call is TRBV7-9, the J call TRBJ2-2; D is perhaps TRBD1 (5 bases). V was cut by 7 bases and J by 4 bases, with 19 bases left in between. The length of the CDR3 is 16 residues. The V gene's germline CDR1 is SEHNR and CDR2 FQNEAQ (reference sequence). CDR3 in amino acids: CASTPPQDKPTGELFF. CDR3 sequence (DNA): TGTGCCAGCACCCCTCCCCAGGACAAACCCACCGGGGAGCTGTTTTTT.

J is TRBJ2-1 and V is TRBV7-9; D gene ambiguous. The CDR3 is made up of 13 amino acids. In germline, CDR1 is SEHNR, CDR2 FQNEAQ (reference sequence). The V and J ends lost 5 bases and 7 bases respectively, with 12 bases between them. CDR3 DNA sequence: TGTGCCAGCAGCACGGACGCTGGGAATGAGCAGTTCTTC. This gives the protein CASSTDAGNEQFF.

V and J are TRBV24-1 and TRBJ2-2; no definite D call. The CDR3 totals 12 residues. Germline V gene sequence: CDR1 KGHDR, CDR2 SFDVKD. Trimming shortened V by 6 bases and J by 6 bases, and 7 bases separated the two germline ends. In nucleotides, the CDR3 is TGTGCCACCAGTTTAAGCTCCGGGGAGCTGTTTTTT. This translates into CATSLSSGELFF.

This clonotype was found a few times. This chain connects TRBV29-1 to TRBJ2-1, with D possibly matching TRBD2 (8 bases). The CDR3 consists of 13 residues. From germline, CDR1 is SQVTM and CDR2 ANQGSEA. Trimming took 5 bases from V and 9 from J, leaving 17 bases between them. The CDR3: CSVPRGGQSEQFF. CDR3 DNA sequence: TGCAGCGTTCCCCGGGGGGGACAGAGTGAGCAGTTCTTC.

V and J are TRBV14 and TRBJ2-1; 10 nucleotides agree with TRBD1. The germline CDR1 and CDR2 sequences are SGHDN and FVKESK. The CDR3 is made up of 15 amino acids. J was trimmed by 8 bases and V by 1 base; bases with no gene match: 5. For the CDR3, the DNA is TGTGCCAGCAGCCAAGTCGGGACAGGGGTCCATGAGCAGTTCTTC. Protein sequence: CASSQVGTGVHEQFF.

This clonotype has a handful of counts. V is TRBV28 and J is TRBJ1-1, with 9 positions matching TRBD1. CDR1 is MDHEN and CDR2 is SYDVKM in the germline V gene. Trimming removed 4 bases from V and 4 bases from J; junction bases left unmatched: 7. The CDR3 length is 15 residues. This CDR3 reads CASSSTGTGTTEAFF. The CDR3 DNA follows: TGTGCCAGCAGTTCCACCGGGACAGGGACCACTGAAGCTTTCTTT.

The chain employs TRBV11-2 and TRBJ2-5; 11 bases match TRBD2. This CDR3 is built from 16 residues. V shed 6 bases, J shed 4 bases, and the junction held 10 bases outside the gene matches. CDR1 is SGHAT and CDR2 is FQNNGV in the germline V gene. The CDR3 here is CASRLETSGEGETQYF. Here the CDR3 DNA reads TGTGCCAGCAGGCTTGAGACTAGCGGGGAGGGAGAGACCCAGTACTTC. The variable domain in full, completed from reference TRBV11-2 and TRBJ2-5, reads EAGVAQSPRYKIIEKRQSVAFWCNPISGHATLYWYQQILGQGPKLLIQFQNNGVVDDSQLPKDRFSAERLKGVDSTLKIQPAKLEDSAVYLCASRLETSGEGETQYFGPGTRLLVL.

V is TRBV11-1 and J is TRBJ2-7; TRBD1 agrees at 8 bases. Trimming cost V 4 bases and J 4 bases; bases outside gene matches: 18. CDR1 and CDR2 (germline): SGHAT, FQDESV (reference sequence). The CDR3 totals 18 residues. CDR3 coding DNA: TGTGCCAGCAGCTCCCGGGACAGGACCTACAGAGACTTTTACGAGCAGTACTTC. Its translation is CASSSRDRTYRDFYEQYF.